This section outlines one TCR beta chain sequence together with its context. The antigen remains unidentified. In germline, CDR1 is GTSNPN, CDR2 SVGIG (reference sequence). The CDR3 spans 16 residues. V was trimmed by 0 bases and J by 0 bases, leaving 13 bases between them. The PCR employed 60 Vbeta primers together with 13 Jbeta primers. Clones were read by immunoSEQ multiplex PCR, and TCRdb kept only the in-frame ones, dropping some. In the table there are 80,000 to 95,000 clones, nearly 80% of which are singletons. The sample is drawn from a study of cytomegalovirus exposure and HLA in healthy donors. General study results and limits: In a later analysis, across HLA loci, associated TCR counts were highest for DRB1, lowest for HLA-C. Prior analysis indicated that the majority of TCR beta V segments exhibited productivity approximately 87% or approximately 30% of the time. Among TCR beta chains, those listed as cytomegalovirus-associated numbered approximately 150. Near-uniform donor sequencing depth was presumed by presence/absence analyses.

The source material was PBMCs. This chain connects TRBV30 to TRBJ2-3; D perhaps matches TRBD2 (5 bases). This TCR came from a female donor in good health and CMV-seronegative. The CDR3, as DNA: TGTGCCTGGAGTGTCAAAGTGGGAGCTAGCACAGATACGCAGTATTTT. Amino acids: CAWSVKVGASTDTQYF.